A single sample is the source of the 32 T cell receptor beta chains below, sequenced in a study of T cell responses to AZD1222 COVID-19 vaccine. Profiled with immunoSEQ multiplex PCR; TCRdb holds only in-frame clones, not every one. Of more than 95,000 clones listed, around 89% were seen once; the top ten hold roughly 7%. This sample comprised peripheral blood, obtained 28 days after the second AZD1222 dose. These receptors all stem from an adult who received the AZD1222 COVID-19 vaccine.

This rearrangement joins TRBV19 to TRBJ1-5, with D possibly being TRBD1 (5 bases). V was trimmed by 0 bases and J by 0 bases, leaving 12 bases between them. The CDR3 extends over 17 amino acids. Germline V CDR1 and CDR2: LNHDA, SQIVND (reference sequence). The CDR3 region has the DNA TGTGCCAGTAGTATAGATCGGGCGGGGGTTAGCAATCAGCCCCAGCATTTT. This codes for CASSIDRAGVSNQPQHF.

This clone was detected only once. The CDR3, as DNA: TGTGCCAGCAGCAAAGTCCCCCACGAGCAGTACTTC. Amino acid sequence: CASSKVPHEQYF. The V call is TRBV27, the J call TRBJ2-7; unclear D gene. Germline CDR1 and CDR2: MNHEY and SMNVEV (reference sequence). With 6 bases removed from V and 5 bases from J, the gap between germline ends came to 11 bases. This CDR3 is 12 amino acids long.

The chain couples TRBV28 to TRBJ1-1; D unclear. The CDR3 has 16 amino acids. Per germline, CDR1 MDHEN and CDR2 SYDVKM. The germline V and J ends were trimmed by 6 bases and 3 bases, with 20 bases remaining between them. CDR3 sequence (DNA): TGTGCCAGCAGGGCGGACCGGGAAATTAAGGACACTGAAGCTTTCTTT. As protein: CASRADREIKDTEAFF. Supplemented by reference TRBV28 and TRBJ1-1, the full variable domain reads DVKVTQSSRYLVKRTGEKVFLECVQDMDHENMFWYRQDPGLGLRLIYFSYDVKMKEKGDIPEGYSVSREKKERFSLILESASTNQTSMYLCASRADREIKDTEAFFGQGTRLTVV.

The V and J genes are TRBV3-1 (or the pseudogene TRBV3-2) and TRBJ1-4, with D possibly matching TRBD1 (6 bases). CDR1 is LGHDT, CDR2 YNNKEL, per germline (reference sequence). Deletions cut 1 base from V and 0 bases from J, with 9 bases between. This CDR3 has 16 residues. CDR3: CASSQAGGPTNEKLFF. The CDR3, as DNA: TGTGCCAGCAGCCAAGCGGGGGGGCCAACTAATGAAAAACTGTTTTTT.

J is TRBJ2-7 and V is TRBV15; maybe TRBD2 (6 bases). Trimming cost V 5 bases and J 1 base, with 12 bases left between them. The germline gives CDR1 LNHNV, CDR2 YYDKDF (reference sequence). The CDR3 is 14 residues long. The CDR3 DNA reads TGTGCCACCAGCGGGGGGTTGGTATCCTACGAGCAGTACTTC. Its translation is CATSGGLVSYEQYF.

The chain employs TRBV9 and TRBJ2-1, with 9 bases that match TRBD2. The V gene end was trimmed by 0 bases and the J gene end by 7 bases; junction bases not matched to a gene: 5. Germline CDR1 reads SGDLS; CDR2 reads YYNGEE. The CDR3 runs 15 residues. The CDR3 loop reads CASSVGGGARNEQFF. CDR3 sequence (DNA): TGTGCCAGCAGCGTAGGCGGGGGGGCCAGGAATGAGCAGTTCTTC.

The chain carries TRBV27 and TRBJ2-7; D unresolved. Germline V gives CDR1 MNHEY, CDR2 SMNVEV (reference sequence). Trimming took off 0 bases at V and 2 bases at J, with 5 bases between the two ends. The CDR3 loop spans 13 amino acids. CDR3 coding DNA: TGTGCCAGCAGTTTATCTTTCCCCTACGAGCAGTACTTC. Translated: CASSLSFPYEQYF.

This clone was counted only a few times. This rearrangement joins TRBV7-9 to TRBJ1-4; D is possibly TRBD1 (5 bases). The V gene lost 3 bases and the J gene lost 0 bases, with 14 bases spanning the gap. The CDR3 runs 17 residues. CDR1 SEHNR and CDR2 FQNEAQ come from the germline V gene (reference sequence). The chain's CDR3 is CASSLGSGLPTNEKLFF. The CDR3 nucleotides are TGTGCCAGCAGCTTGGGGTCGGGGCTTCCAACTAATGAAAAACTGTTTTTT.

The chain is built from TRBV19 and TRBJ2-6; D is unresolved. The V end lost 6 bases, the J end lost 0 bases, and 12 bases lay between the germline ends. The CDR3 is made up of 16 amino acids. Germline V CDR1 and CDR2: LNHDA, SQIVND (reference sequence). CDR3 protein: CASSPSHGSGANVLTF. In nucleotides, the CDR3 is TGTGCCAGTAGCCCCAGTCACGGCTCTGGGGCCAACGTCCTGACTTTC.

This chain connects TRBV19 to TRBJ2-1; D assignment may be TRBD1 or TRBD2 (5 bases each). Germline lookup yields CDR1 LNHDA and CDR2 SQIVND (reference sequence). V was pared by 1 base and J by 7 bases, with 11 bases between. CDR3 size: 14 residues. The CDR3 loop is CASSIVTGLNEQFF. CDR3 in DNA: TGTGCCAGTAGTATAGTTACAGGACTTAATGAGCAGTTCTTC.

This clone has more than one count but fewer than ten. The chain is built from TRBV6-4 and TRBJ2-2; D is possibly TRBD1 or TRBD2 (5 bases each). The V gene's germline CDR1 is MRHNA and CDR2 SNTAGT. With 5 bases removed from V and 4 bases from J, the gap between germline ends came to 11 bases. This CDR3 spans 14 amino acids. CDR3: CASSRGDGTGELFF. The DNA of the CDR3 is TGTGCCAGCAGTAGGGGAGATGGCACCGGGGAGCTGTTTTTT.

V usage is TRBV3-1 (or the pseudogene TRBV3-2) and J usage is TRBJ1-1, with unresolved D. The CDR3 contains 12 residues. Trimming removed 0 bases at V and 6 bases at J, with 5 bases between. Per germline, CDR1 LGHDT and CDR2 YNNKEL (reference sequence). CDR3 amino acids: CASSQDGAEAFF. CDR3 DNA sequence: TGTGCCAGCAGCCAAGACGGGGCTGAAGCTTTCTTT.

The chain employs TRBV19 and TRBJ1-1; no firm D call. V was pared by 1 base and J by 2 bases, with 11 bases between. This CDR3 is built from 15 residues. Germline V gene lookup returns CDR1 LNHDA and CDR2 SQIVND (reference sequence). CDR3 protein: CASSIVLGFNTEAFF. CDR3 bases: TGTGCCAGTAGTATAGTTCTGGGATTCAACACTGAAGCTTTCTTT.

The chain recombines TRBV11-2 with TRBJ2-1, with D uncertain. CDR1 and CDR2 from the germline V gene are SGHAT and FQNNGV. The V gene lost 0 bases and the J gene lost 1 base, with 4 bases spanning the gap. CDR3 length: 14 amino acids. CDR3 loop: CASSLDPSYNEQFF. CDR3 DNA sequence: TGTGCCAGCAGCTTAGATCCTTCCTACAATGAGCAGTTCTTC.

This sequence joins TRBV3-1 (or the pseudogene TRBV3-2) and TRBJ2-7; D gene uncertain. Per germline, CDR1 LGHDT and CDR2 YNNKEL (reference sequence). Trimming took off 2 bases at V and 3 bases at J, with 8 bases between the two ends. This CDR3 comprises 13 residues. This chain's CDR3 is CASSQFLGYEQYF. The CDR3 nucleotides read TGTGCCAGCAGCCAATTTCTGGGCTACGAGCAGTACTTC.

This chain uses TRBV20-1 with TRBJ1-1; D is undetermined. This CDR3 is built from 11 residues. Per the germline V gene, CDR1 is DFQATT and CDR2 is SNEGSKA (reference sequence). V was clipped by 3 bases and J by 11 bases, with 13 bases between them. The CDR3 DNA reads TGCAGTGCTAGGGGCGCCCCTGTGGCTTTCTTT. This codes for CSARGAPVAFF.

The chain employs TRBV4-1 and TRBJ1-1, with D unresolved. V was cut by 4 bases and J by 5 bases, with 17 bases left in between. Germline CDR1 and CDR2: MGHRA and YSYEKL. The CDR3 has 15 amino acids. The CDR3 loop reads CASSPPIKGGTEAFF. The CDR3 nucleotides are TGCGCCAGCAGCCCCCCCATTAAGGGTGGGACTGAAGCTTTCTTT.

The chain recombines TRBV7-3 with TRBJ2-3; 7 positions match TRBD1. Trimming took 5 bases from V and 4 from J; bases not matched to a gene: 9. The CDR3 sequence is 15 residues long. Germline CDR1 is SGHTA and CDR2 is FQGTGA. CDR3 nucleotides: TGTGCCAGCAGCAGGACAGGTCTTGGGGCAGATACGCAGTATTTT. Encoded protein: CASSRTGLGADTQYF.

V is TRBV12-3 or TRBV12-4 and J is TRBJ1-5; no firm D call. The V and J ends lost 3 bases and 6 bases respectively, with 9 bases between them. The CDR3 runs 13 residues. The CDR3 nucleotides read TGTGCCAGCAGTTTGAGGGAGAGTCAGCCCCAGCATTTT. This codes for CASSLRESQPQHF.

The chain carries TRBV2 and TRBJ1-4; D not certain. V lost 2 bases and J lost 4, with 5 bases in between. Germline CDR1 SNHLY, CDR2 FYNNEI. The CDR3 totals 13 residues. This chain's CDR3 is CASSESSNEKLFF. The CDR3 coding sequence is TGTGCCAGCAGTGAAAGCAGTAATGAAAAACTGTTTTTT.

V is TRBV11-3 and J is TRBJ2-7; D perhaps matches TRBD1 (6 bases). The CDR3 spans 13 residues. Trimming took 4 bases from V and 6 from J, leaving 13 bases between them. Germline V gene data show CDR1 as SGHNT and CDR2 as YENEEA. The CDR3 here is CASSSDTGIEQYF. Here the CDR3 DNA reads TGTGCCAGCAGCTCAGACACAGGGATCGAGCAGTACTTC.

This clone was counted between two and nine times. This rearrangement joins TRBV27 to TRBJ1-4; D may be TRBD1 (6 bases). The CDR3 loop spans 15 amino acids. Trimming cost V 2 bases and J 5 bases, with 12 bases left between them. The germline V gene encodes CDR1 MNHEY and CDR2 SMNVEV (reference sequence). CDR3 loop: CASSLGGRGNEKLFF. The CDR3, as DNA: TGTGCCAGCAGTTTAGGGGGGCGCGGAAATGAAAAACTGTTTTTT. The whole variable domain, filled in from reference TRBV27 and TRBJ1-4, reads EAQVTQNPRYLITVTGKKLTVTCSQNMNHEYMSWYRQDPGLGLRQIYYSMNVEVTDKGDVPEGYKVSRKEKRNFPLILESPSPNQTSLYFCASSLGGRGNEKLFFGSGTQLSVL.

J is TRBJ2-4 and V is TRBV29-1; the match to TRBD1 covers 9 bases. V trimming: 4 bases; J trimming: 8 bases; junction bases outside the gene matches: 6. CDR1 SQVTM and CDR2 ANQGSEA come from the germline V gene. The CDR3 is made up of 13 amino acids. In DNA, the CDR3 is TGCAGCGTTGGGCGGGACAGGGAGGACATTCAGTACTTC. Amino acids: CSVGRDREDIQYF. The whole variable domain, filled in from reference TRBV29-1 and TRBJ2-4, reads SAVISQKPSRDICQRGTSLTIQCQVDSQVTMMFWYRQQPGQSLTLIATANQGSEATYESGFVIDKFPISRPNLTFSTLTVSNMSPEDSSIYLCSVGRDREDIQYFGAGTRLSVL.

This chain joins TRBV7-3 and TRBJ2-7; 7 positions match TRBD2. After removal of 1 base from V and 3 bases from J, the junction contained 6 bases not matched to a gene. Germline assignment: CDR1 SGHTA and CDR2 FQGTGA. CDR3 length equals 15 residues. CDR3 sequence: CASSLIGGGLYEQYF. CDR3 in DNA: TGTGCCAGCAGCTTAATTGGCGGGGGTCTCTACGAGCAGTACTTC.

The chain employs TRBV5-1 and TRBJ1-4; D unresolved. The CDR3 is made up of 10 amino acids. CDR1 and CDR2 from the germline V gene are SGHRS and YFSETQ. The V end was cut by 4 bases, the J end by 10 bases, with 5 bases between. CDR3 sequence: CASSLIKLFF. The DNA for the CDR3 is TGCGCCAGCAGCCTGATAAAACTGTTTTTT.

V gene TRBV7-9 combines with J gene TRBJ1-2, with 7 bases aligning to TRBD1. This CDR3 is 15 amino acids long. Per germline, CDR1 SEHNR and CDR2 FQNEAQ (reference sequence). Trimming cost V 5 bases and J 5 bases; bases outside gene matches: 11. The DNA of the CDR3 is TGTGCCAGCAGCATTGACAGGGTTATGGGGTATGGCTACACCTTC. As protein: CASSIDRVMGYGYTF.

The chain is built from TRBV27 and TRBJ1-5; D is unclear. V was shortened by 5 bases and J by 8 bases, with 13 bases between the two germline ends. This CDR3 has 13 residues. Germline loops: CDR1 MNHEY, CDR2 SMNVEV (reference sequence). CDR3 region: CASSVRSKEPQHF. CDR3 bases: TGTGCCAGCAGTGTACGGAGTAAGGAGCCCCAGCATTTT.

The gene calls are TRBV11-2 and TRBJ1-1; D is uncertain. In germline, CDR1 is SGHAT, CDR2 FQNNGV. Trimming removed 3 bases from V and 5 bases from J, with 7 bases in between. This CDR3 comprises 12 residues. CDR3 loop: CASSFVSTEAFF. Here the CDR3 DNA reads TGTGCCAGCAGCTTCGTCAGTACTGAAGCTTTCTTT.

The chain joins TRBV7-9 to TRBJ2-7; the D gene could be TRBD1 or TRBD2 (5 bases each). This CDR3 spans 14 amino acids. Germline CDR1 and CDR2: SEHNR and FQNEAQ (reference sequence). V was pared by 1 base and J by 5 bases, with 12 bases between. The CDR3 spells CASSLVLGVHEQYF. The DNA of the CDR3 is TGTGCCAGCAGCTTAGTTTTGGGGGTACACGAGCAGTACTTC.

This chain uses TRBV14 with TRBJ2-1, with D possibly being TRBD2 (6 bases). Trimming removed 7 bases at V and 9 bases at J, with 13 bases between. Germline CDR1 is SGHDN and CDR2 is FVKESK. This CDR3 has 12 amino acids. The CDR3 sequence is CASNKGGLEQFF. CDR3 nucleotide sequence: TGTGCCAGCAATAAGGGAGGACTTGAGCAGTTCTTC.

The chain uses TRBV4-2 and TRBJ1-1; D remains ambiguous. The CDR3 covers 14 residues. Looked up from germline, CDR1 is LGHNA and CDR2 is YNFKEQ. Trimming cost V 7 bases and J 7 bases, with 19 bases left between them. Written as DNA, the CDR3 is TGTGCCAGCACCTCAATTTCGGATGGGGATGAAGCTTTCTTT. This encodes CASTSISDGDEAFF.

V is TRBV12-3 or TRBV12-4 and J is TRBJ2-3; D perhaps matches TRBD1 (5 bases). This CDR3 has 12 residues. V was clipped by 4 bases and J by 7 bases, with 9 bases between them. In nucleotides, the CDR3 is TGTGCCAGCAGTTCTTCAGGGAATACGCAGTATTTT. The encoded protein is CASSSSGNTQYF.